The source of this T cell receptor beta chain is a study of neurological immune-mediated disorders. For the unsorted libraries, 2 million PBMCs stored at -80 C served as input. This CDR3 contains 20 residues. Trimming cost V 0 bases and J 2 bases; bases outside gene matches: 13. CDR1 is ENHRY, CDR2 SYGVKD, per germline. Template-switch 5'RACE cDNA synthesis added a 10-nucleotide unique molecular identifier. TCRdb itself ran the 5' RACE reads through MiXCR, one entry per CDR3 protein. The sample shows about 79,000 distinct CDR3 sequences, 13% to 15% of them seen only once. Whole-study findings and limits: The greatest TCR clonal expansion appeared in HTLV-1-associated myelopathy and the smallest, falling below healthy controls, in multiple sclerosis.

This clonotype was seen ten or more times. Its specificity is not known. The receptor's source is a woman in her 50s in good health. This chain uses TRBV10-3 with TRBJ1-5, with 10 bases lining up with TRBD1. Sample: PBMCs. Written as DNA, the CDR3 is TGTGCCATCAGTGAGTCGGGGCCGGGACAGGGGCGCCACGGCAATCAGCCCCAGCATTTT. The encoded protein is CAISESGPGQGRHGNQPQHF.